This TCR beta chain derives from a study of beta chain features in type 1 diabetes. The CDR3 loop spans 15 amino acids. Deletions cut 3 bases from V and 5 bases from J, with 14 bases between. Germline loops: CDR1 SGHTA, CDR2 FQGNSA. Sequencing targeted expressed TCRB transcripts, as all isolated RNA had been reverse transcribed. The data were produced by immunoSEQ multiplex PCR, yet TCRdb's version contains in-frame clones alone and is incomplete. The profile shows about 340,000 clones, approximately 8.2% of them singletons. Sequenced sample: central memory CD4+ T cells from blood. The TCR sequence derives from a young woman in good health. This sequence joins TRBV7-2 and TRBJ2-1; D is uncertain. Here the CDR3 reads CASSFDPRVNNEQFF. The CDR3 coding sequence is TGTGCCAGCAGCTTTGACCCTAGGGTGAACAATGAGCAGTTCTTC.